These 14 T cell receptor beta chains originate from one sample sequenced in a study of post-analysis software for immune sequencing data. Regarding the study as a whole: Controls had lower frequencies than patients of five or six TRBV segments, which included TRBV5-6, TRBV5-1 and TRBV20-1.

Unique-molecular-identifier-tagged TCR beta cDNA libraries were used. TCRdb itself ran the PCR reads through MiXCR, one entry per CDR3 protein. The sample has approximately 630,000 distinct CDR3 sequences, approximately 60% seen once; the top ten hold approximately 10%. Antigen specificity for these receptors is unknown. Material for sequencing was blood. These receptors all stem from a girl aged 2-15 years with multiple sclerosis.

This chain connects TRBV7-2 to TRBJ2-1, with D tentatively TRBD1 or TRBD2 (6 bases each). The V end was cut by 2 bases, the J end by 7 bases, with 15 bases between. This CDR3 is 15 amino acids long. CDR1 and CDR2 (germline): SGHTA, FQGNSA. The CDR3 region has the DNA TGTGCCAGCAGCTTAATGTTTGGAGGGGGGAATGAGCAGTTCTTC. Translated: CASSLMFGGGNEQFF.

The chain recombines TRBV29-1 with TRBJ2-7, with TRBD2 matching 13 bases. With V trimmed by 4 bases and J by 9 bases, 9 bases remained unmatched. The CDR3 length is 14 residues. Germline CDR1 reads SQVTM; CDR2 reads ANQGSEA. CDR3 region: CSVAGLAGTFWQYF. CDR3 in DNA: TGCAGCGTTGCGGGACTAGCGGGGACATTTTGGCAGTACTTC.

J is TRBJ2-3 and V is TRBV7-9, with no clear D. CDR1 is SEHNR and CDR2 is FQNEAQ in the germline V gene (reference sequence). The CDR3 spans 14 residues. V was pared by 5 bases and J by 6 bases, with 15 bases between. The CDR3 DNA reads as TGTGCCAGCAGCGAAAGACCCTCGCACGATACGCAGTATTTT. This gives the protein CASSERPSHDTQYF.

This clonotype was seen a few times. The genes are TRBV6-2 or TRBV6-3 and TRBJ2-2; no reliable D call. This CDR3 spans 11 amino acids. The germline V gene encodes CDR1 MNHEY and CDR2 SVGEGT. V was pared by 7 bases and J by 3 bases, with 3 bases between. The CDR3 coding sequence is TGTGCCAGCAAGGACACCGGGGAGCTGTTTTTT. Protein product: CASKDTGELFF.

The J gene is TRBJ1-1, the V gene TRBV29-1; the match to TRBD1 covers 8 bases. CDR1 and CDR2 (germline): SQVTM, ANQGSEA. The CDR3 runs to 16 residues. With 0 bases clipped from V and 1 base from J, the junction kept 7 bases outside the gene matches. CDR3 sequence reads: CSVEDLYGTGNTEAFF. The CDR3 nucleotides read TGCAGCGTTGAAGATCTTTATGGGACAGGGAACACTGAAGCTTTCTTT.

The genes are TRBV20-1 and TRBJ2-7, with a possible D match to TRBD2 (5 bases). The CDR3 is made up of 13 amino acids. V shed 1 base and J shed 3 bases, with 10 bases lying between them. From germline, CDR1 is DFQATT and CDR2 SNEGSKA (reference sequence). This chain's CDR3 is CSARGASNYEQYF. The CDR3 DNA is TGCAGTGCTAGAGGGGCTAGCAACTACGAGCAGTACTTC.

J is TRBJ2-3 and V is TRBV9; D is uncertain. Looked up from germline, CDR1 is SGDLS and CDR2 is YYNGEE. V lost 2 bases to trimming and J lost 0 bases, with 7 bases between them. This CDR3 is built from 14 residues. The CDR3 sequence: CASSVGPSTDTQYF. Written as DNA, the CDR3 is TGTGCCAGCAGCGTTGGGCCTAGCACAGATACGCAGTATTTT. The whole variable domain, remainder taken from reference TRBV9 and TRBJ2-3, is DSGVTQTPKHLITATGQRVTLRCSPRSGDLSVYWYQQSLDQGLQFLIQYYNGEERAKGNILERFSAQQFPDLHSELNLSSLELGDSALYFCASSVGPSTDTQYFGPGTRLTVL.

V and J are TRBV7-9 and TRBJ2-1; TRBD1 matches at 8 bases. Losses at the gene ends were 5 bases for V and 8 bases for J; bases not matched to a gene: 11. The germline CDR1 and CDR2 sequences are SEHNR and FQNEAQ (reference sequence). CDR3 size: 15 residues. The CDR3 DNA reads as TGTGCCAGCAGCCGGACAGGGCTCCTCCCCGATGAGCAGTTCTTC. It specifies CASSRTGLLPDEQFF.

Worth noting for this clonotype: The CDR3 carries no conserved terminal phenylalanine or tryptophan, so it likely arises from a read error. The chain carries TRBV24-1 and TRBJ2-6; the D gene is possibly TRBD2 (6 bases). This CDR3 comprises 19 residues. CDR1 is KGHDR, CDR2 SFDVKD, per germline. The ends were cut back, 3 bases at V and 0 bases at J, with 17 bases in the middle. The CDR3 DNA sequence: TGTGCCACCAGTGATGAGGACGGGACTCTCACCTCTGGGGCCAACGTCCTGACTTGC. Encoded protein: CATSDEDGTLTSGANVLTC.

The chain uses TRBV18 and TRBJ2-7; no clear D. CDR3 size: 12 residues. Germline V gene data show CDR1 as KGHSH and CDR2 as LQKENI. V shed 2 bases and J shed 10 bases, with 12 bases lying between them. The CDR3 region has the DNA TGTGCCAGCTCACCAAAAGAAGGAACCCAGTACTTC. Its translation is CASSPKEGTQYF.

This sequence joins TRBV10-2 and TRBJ1-5; maybe TRBD1 (5 bases). CDR3 length equals 16 residues. Trimming stripped 3 bases from V and 1 base from J, with 13 bases between. The germline V gene has CDR1 WSHSY and CDR2 SAAADI. CDR3 protein: CASSDMGGASNQPQHF. The CDR3 nucleotides read TGCGCCAGCAGTGACATGGGAGGGGCCAGCAATCAGCCCCAGCATTTT.

This clonotype has only a few counts. This rearrangement joins TRBV5-1 to TRBJ1-2; D uncertain. Trimming removed 1 base at V and 4 bases at J, with 8 bases between. This CDR3 is built from 13 residues. Germline-derived CDR1 and CDR2 are SGHRS and YFSETQ. The DNA for the CDR3 is TGCGCCAGCAGCTTGAATACCGGCTATGGCTACACCTTC. Translated: CASSLNTGYGYTF.

This chain links TRBV18 with TRBJ1-2; D perhaps matches TRBD1 (6 bases). The CDR3 sequence is 16 residues long. V was cut by 3 bases and J by 8 bases, with 22 bases left in between. Germline CDR1 and CDR2: KGHSH and LQKENI. CDR3 region: CASSPSGHRDRRGYTF. For the CDR3, the DNA is TGTGCCAGCTCACCCTCGGGGCACAGGGATCGTCGAGGCTACACCTTC.

The rearrangement uses TRBV7-2 and TRBJ2-5, with 11 bases lining up with TRBD2. Matching the DNA end better, TRBJ2-7 makes the J call doubtful. Germline V gives CDR1 SGHTA, CDR2 FQGNSA. This CDR3 contains 15 residues. The chain's CDR3 is CASSLLTSGIYEQYF. The CDR3 nucleotides read TGTGCCAGCAGCTTGTTGACTAGCGGGATCTACGAGCAGTACTTC.